This TCR beta chain stems from a study of T-cell reconstitution after alpha-beta-depleted transplantation in children. For TCRbeta, the library was prepared with unique molecular identifiers. TCRdb reanalysed the PCR reads using MiXCR and keeps one entry per CDR3 protein. The repertoire holds fewer than 1 million distinct CDR3 sequences, with approximately 15% as singletons. Overall study results and limits: T-cell counts and diversity at one year post-transplant came mainly from newly produced T cells. There were reportedly several hundred expanded graft clones from which alpha-beta T cells came about two months after transplant.

Note on this clonotype: What it binds is unknown.

The CDR3 has 17 residues. CDR1 and CDR2 from the germline V gene are MDHEN and SYDVKM. V trimming: 5 bases; J trimming: 4 bases; junction bases outside the gene matches: 14. The sequence was obtained from a male patient under 18 who had a stem cell transplant for acute lymphoblastic leukemia, so the T cells may come from the graft donor. The chain carries TRBV28 and TRBJ1-5, with 7 bases fitting TRBD1. The source material was PBMCs, mostly from graft donor cells, sampled 360 days after TCRalphabeta/CD19-depleted stem cell transplant. In nucleotides, the CDR3 is TGTGCCAGCAGTCCGCTCGACAGGGAAGTACAGAATCAGCCCCAGCATTTT. It yields the protein CASSPLDREVQNQPQHF.